This T cell receptor beta chain comes out of a study of blood T cell repertoires in COVID-19. Study-wide context: COVID-19 samples, acute and convalescent, were from the United States, Italy and Spain.

Authors' data handling: From reference gene primer amplification, estimates of nucleated cell counts were derived. Generated by immunoSEQ multiplex PCR, the TCRdb table keeps only in-frame clones and is missing some. V, J and clone size are those of that table, while D and trimming were read from the DNA. The table lists more than 150,000 clones, about 88% of them singletons, with approximately 0.6% in the top ten. The germline V gene has CDR1 SEHNR and CDR2 FQNEAQ (reference sequence). V was pared by 1 base and J by 0 bases, with 6 bases of the junction left unmatched. This CDR3 is 16 amino acids long. Seattle's cohort entered during active infection and was followed longitudinally.

This chain joins TRBV7-9 and TRBJ2-7, with 7 bases aligning to TRBD2. This TCR was sampled from a man aged 60 to 75 with COVID-19, enrolled during active disease. Sequenced material: peripheral blood. CDR3 loop: CASSLGSGGISYEQYF. CDR3 sequence (DNA): TGTGCCAGCAGCTTAGGGTCCGGGGGGATCTCCTACGAGCAGTACTTC. The full variable domain, its missing parts supplied by reference TRBV7-9 and TRBJ2-7, is DTGVSQNPRHKITKRGQNVTFRCDPISEHNRLYWYRQTLGQGPEFLTYFQNEAQLEKSRLLSDRFSAERPKGSFSTLEIQRTEQGDSAMYLCASSLGSGGISYEQYFGPGTRLTVT.